The clone carrying this T cell receptor beta chain came up a few times. As yet, its antigen is unknown. These data come from a study of cytomegalovirus exposure and HLA in healthy donors. Study at large: Most genotyped donors, roughly 80% of about 360, had Caucasian-associated genetic ancestry. Study-level points and caveats: Altogether, more than 150 TCR beta chains were recorded as cytomegalovirus-associated. It was reported in a later analysis that an Asian-associated ancestry cluster showed fewer N-insertions than the roughly 670-donor mean. Some V segments, TRBV6-2 and TRBV6-3 among them, were indistinguishable and were therefore excluded.

13 Jbeta primers and 60 Vbeta primers were used for the PCR. Some clones are missing from TCRdb's copy, which holds only in-frame ones; the method was immunoSEQ multiplex PCR. The table shows hundreds of thousands of clones, with roughly 85% occurring only once. The CDR3 length is 14 residues. The J segment lost 6 bases and the V segment lost 5 bases, leaving 9 bases of the junction unmatched. Germline CDR1 SGHNT, CDR2 YENEEA. Sequencing was performed on PBMCs. This TCR was sampled from a male donor in good health and CMV-seronegative. The chain joins TRBV11-3 to TRBJ2-7; TRBD1 matches at 8 bases. Here the CDR3 DNA reads TGTGCCAGCAGCGTCGGGCAGGGGGCAAGCGAGCAGTACTTC. This translates into CASSVGQGASEQYF.